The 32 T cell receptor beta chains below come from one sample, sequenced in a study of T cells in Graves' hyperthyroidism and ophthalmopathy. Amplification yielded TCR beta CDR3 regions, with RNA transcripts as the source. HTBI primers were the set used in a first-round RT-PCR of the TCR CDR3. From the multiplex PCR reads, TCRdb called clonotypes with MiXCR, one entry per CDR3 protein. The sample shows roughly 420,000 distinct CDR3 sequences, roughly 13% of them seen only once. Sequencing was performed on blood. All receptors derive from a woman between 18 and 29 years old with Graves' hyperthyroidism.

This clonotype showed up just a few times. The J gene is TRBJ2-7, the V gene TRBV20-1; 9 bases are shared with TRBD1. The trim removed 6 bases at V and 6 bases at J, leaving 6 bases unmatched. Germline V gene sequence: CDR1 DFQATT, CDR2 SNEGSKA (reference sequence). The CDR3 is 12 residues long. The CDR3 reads CSARDRVIEQYF. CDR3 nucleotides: TGCAGTGCCCGGGACAGGGTTATCGAGCAGTACTTC.

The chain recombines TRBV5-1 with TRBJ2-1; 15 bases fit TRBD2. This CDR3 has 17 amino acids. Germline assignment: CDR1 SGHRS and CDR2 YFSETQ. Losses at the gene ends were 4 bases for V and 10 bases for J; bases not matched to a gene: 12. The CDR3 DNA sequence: TGCGCCAGCAGCGAATTTGGACTAGCGGGAGGGTTCGGCGAGCAGTTCTTC. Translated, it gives CASSEFGLAGGFGEQFF.

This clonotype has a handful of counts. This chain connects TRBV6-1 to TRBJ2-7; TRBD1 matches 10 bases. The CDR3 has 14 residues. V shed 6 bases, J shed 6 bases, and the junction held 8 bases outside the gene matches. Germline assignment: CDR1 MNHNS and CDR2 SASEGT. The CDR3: CASSRRDRGGEQYF. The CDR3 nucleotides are TGTGCCAGCAGCCGTCGGGACAGGGGAGGCGAGCAGTACTTC.

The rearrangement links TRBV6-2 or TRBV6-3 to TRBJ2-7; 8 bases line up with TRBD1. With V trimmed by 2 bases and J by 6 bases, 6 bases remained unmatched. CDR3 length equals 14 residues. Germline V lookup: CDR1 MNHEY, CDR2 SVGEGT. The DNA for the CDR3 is TGTGCCAGCAGTTACGCGTCGACAGGGGCCGAGCAGTACTTC. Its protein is CASSYASTGAEQYF.

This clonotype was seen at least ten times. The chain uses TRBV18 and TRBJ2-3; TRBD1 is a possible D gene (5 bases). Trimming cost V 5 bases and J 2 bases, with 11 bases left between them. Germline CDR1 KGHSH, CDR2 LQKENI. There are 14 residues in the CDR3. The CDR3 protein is CASSVQAATDTQYF. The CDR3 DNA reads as TGTGCCAGCTCAGTACAGGCCGCCACAGATACGCAGTATTTT. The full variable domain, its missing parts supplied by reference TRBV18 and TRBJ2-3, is NAGVMQNPRHLVRRRGQEARLRCSPMKGHSHVYWYRQLPEEGLKFMVYLQKENIIDESGMPKERFSAEFPKEGPSILRIQQVVRGDSAAYFCASSVQAATDTQYFGPGTRLTVL.

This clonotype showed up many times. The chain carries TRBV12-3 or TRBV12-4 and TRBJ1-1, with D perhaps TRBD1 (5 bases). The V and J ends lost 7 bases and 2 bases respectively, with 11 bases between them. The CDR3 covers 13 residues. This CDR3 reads CASTTQENTEAFF. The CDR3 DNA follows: TGTGCCAGCACCACACAGGAAAACACTGAAGCTTTCTTT.

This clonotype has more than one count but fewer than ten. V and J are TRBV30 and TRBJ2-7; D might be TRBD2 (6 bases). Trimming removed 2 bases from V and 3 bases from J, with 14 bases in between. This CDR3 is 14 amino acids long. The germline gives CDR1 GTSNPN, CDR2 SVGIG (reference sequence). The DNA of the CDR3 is TGTGCCTGGAGTCCAATTTACGGGGGCTACGAGCAGTACTTC. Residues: CAWSPIYGGYEQYF.

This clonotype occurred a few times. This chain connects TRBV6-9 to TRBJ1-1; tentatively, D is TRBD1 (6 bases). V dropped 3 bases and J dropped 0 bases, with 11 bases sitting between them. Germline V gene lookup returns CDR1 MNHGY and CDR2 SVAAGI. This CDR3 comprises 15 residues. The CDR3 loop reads CASSYWGTLNTEAFF. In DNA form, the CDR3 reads TGTGCCAGCAGTTACTGGGGGACACTGAACACTGAAGCTTTCTTT.

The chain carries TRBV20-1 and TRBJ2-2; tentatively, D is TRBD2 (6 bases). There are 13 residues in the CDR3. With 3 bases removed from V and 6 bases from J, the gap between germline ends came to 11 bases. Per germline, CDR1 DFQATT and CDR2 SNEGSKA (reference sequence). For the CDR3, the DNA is TGCAGTGCTAGGGCGGGGAGTGCCGGGGAGCTGTTTTTT. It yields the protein CSARAGSAGELFF.

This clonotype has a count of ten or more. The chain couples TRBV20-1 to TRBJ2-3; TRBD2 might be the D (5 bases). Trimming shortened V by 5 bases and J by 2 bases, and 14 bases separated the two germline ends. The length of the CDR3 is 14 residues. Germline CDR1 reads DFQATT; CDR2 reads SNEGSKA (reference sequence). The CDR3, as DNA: TGCAGTGCTCGGAGCGGAATTATCACAGATACGCAGTATTTT. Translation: CSARSGIITDTQYF.

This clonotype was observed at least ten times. CDR3 DNA: TGTGCCAGCAGCTGGGGGACAGGGTTGGTCCGGGAGACCCAGTACTTC. Amino acid sequence: CASSWGTGLVRETQYF. This chain connects TRBV5-6 to TRBJ2-5; 9 bases fit TRBD1. The CDR3 consists of 16 residues. The germline V gene has CDR1 SGHDT and CDR2 YYEEEE. The junction had 11 bases not matched to a gene; V was cut back by 3 bases and J by 5 bases.

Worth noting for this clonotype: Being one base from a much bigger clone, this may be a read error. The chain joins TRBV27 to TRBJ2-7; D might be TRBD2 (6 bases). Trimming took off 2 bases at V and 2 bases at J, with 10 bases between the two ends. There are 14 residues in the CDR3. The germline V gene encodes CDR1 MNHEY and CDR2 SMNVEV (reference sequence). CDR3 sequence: CASSLAEGTYEQYF. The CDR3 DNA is TGTGCCAGCAGTTTAGCGGAGGGGACCTACGAGCAGTACTTC.

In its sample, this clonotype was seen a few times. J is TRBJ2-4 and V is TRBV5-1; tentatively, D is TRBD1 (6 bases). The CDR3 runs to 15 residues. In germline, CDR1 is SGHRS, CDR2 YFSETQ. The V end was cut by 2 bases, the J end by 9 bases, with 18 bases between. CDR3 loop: CASSFGSGDIGIQYF. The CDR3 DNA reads TGCGCCAGCAGCTTTGGTTCCGGGGACATAGGCATTCAGTACTTC.

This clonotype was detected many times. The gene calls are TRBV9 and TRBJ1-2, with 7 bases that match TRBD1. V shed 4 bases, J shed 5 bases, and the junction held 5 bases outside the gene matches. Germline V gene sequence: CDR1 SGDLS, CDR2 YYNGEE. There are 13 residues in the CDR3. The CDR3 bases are TGTGCCAGCAGCACCGGGACAGAGTATGGCTACACCTTC. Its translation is CASSTGTEYGYTF.

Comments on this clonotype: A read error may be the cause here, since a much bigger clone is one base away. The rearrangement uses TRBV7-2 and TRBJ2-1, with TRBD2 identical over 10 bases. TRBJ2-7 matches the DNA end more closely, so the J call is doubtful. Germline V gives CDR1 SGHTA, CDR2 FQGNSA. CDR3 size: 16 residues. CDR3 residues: CASSLGDLAGVDEQYF. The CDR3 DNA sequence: TGTGCCAGCAGCTTAGGAGATCTAGCGGGAGTAGATGAGCAGTACTTC.

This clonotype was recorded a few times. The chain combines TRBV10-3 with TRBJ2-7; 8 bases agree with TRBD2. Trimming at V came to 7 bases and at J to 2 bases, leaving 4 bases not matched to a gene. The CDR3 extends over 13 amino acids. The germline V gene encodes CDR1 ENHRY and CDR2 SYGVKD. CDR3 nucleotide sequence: TGTGCCATCATGCGGGAGGAGGCCTACGAGCAGTACTTC. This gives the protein CAIMREEAYEQYF.

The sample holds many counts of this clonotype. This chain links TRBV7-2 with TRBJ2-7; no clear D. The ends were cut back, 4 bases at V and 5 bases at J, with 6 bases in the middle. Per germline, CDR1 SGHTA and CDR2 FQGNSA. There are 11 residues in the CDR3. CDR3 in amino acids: CASSYGNEQYF. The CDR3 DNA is TGTGCCAGCAGCTACGGTAACGAGCAGTACTTC.

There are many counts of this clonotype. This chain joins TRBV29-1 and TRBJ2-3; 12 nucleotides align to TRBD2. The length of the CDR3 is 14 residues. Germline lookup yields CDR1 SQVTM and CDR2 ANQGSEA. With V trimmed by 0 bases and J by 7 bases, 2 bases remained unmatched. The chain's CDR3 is CSVEDTSGRHTQYF. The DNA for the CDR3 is TGCAGCGTTGAAGACACTAGCGGGAGGCATACGCAGTATTTT.

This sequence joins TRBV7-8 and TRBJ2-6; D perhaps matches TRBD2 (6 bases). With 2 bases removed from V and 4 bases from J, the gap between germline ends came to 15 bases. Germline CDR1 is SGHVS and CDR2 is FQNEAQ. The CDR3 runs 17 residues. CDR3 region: CASSLRSTSSGANVLTF. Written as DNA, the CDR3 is TGTGCCAGCAGCTTACGCTCTACTAGCTCCGGGGCCAACGTCCTGACTTTC.

CDR3 amino acids: CASSYGGSSEQFF. CDR3 bases: TGTGCCAGCAGTTACGGGGGTAGTTCTGAGCAGTTCTTC. J is TRBJ2-1 and V is TRBV6-5, with D perhaps being TRBD1 or TRBD2 (5 bases each). Germline CDR1 MNHEY, CDR2 SVGAGI. V was cut by 2 bases and J by 9 bases, with 11 bases left in between. The CDR3 spans 13 residues.

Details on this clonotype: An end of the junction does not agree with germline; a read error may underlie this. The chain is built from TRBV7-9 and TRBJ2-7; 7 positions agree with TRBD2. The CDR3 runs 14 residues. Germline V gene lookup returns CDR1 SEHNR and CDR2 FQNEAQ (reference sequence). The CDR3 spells CASSSTSTAYKQYF. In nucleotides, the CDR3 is TGTGCCAGCAGCTCGACTAGCACGGCCTACAAGCAGTACTTC. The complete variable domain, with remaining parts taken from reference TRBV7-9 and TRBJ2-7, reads DTGVSQNPRHKITKRGQNVTFRCDPISEHNRLYWYRQTLGQGPEFLTYFQNEAQLEKSRLLSDRFSAERPKGSFSTLEIQRTEQGDSAMYLCASSSTSTAYKQYFGPGTRLTVT.

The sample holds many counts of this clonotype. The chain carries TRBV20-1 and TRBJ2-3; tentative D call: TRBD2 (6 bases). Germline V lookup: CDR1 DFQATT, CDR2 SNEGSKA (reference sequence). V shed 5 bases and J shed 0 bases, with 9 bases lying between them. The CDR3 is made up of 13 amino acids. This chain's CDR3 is CSAGTSSTDTQYF. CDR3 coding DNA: TGCAGTGCTGGGACTTCTAGCACAGATACGCAGTATTTT.

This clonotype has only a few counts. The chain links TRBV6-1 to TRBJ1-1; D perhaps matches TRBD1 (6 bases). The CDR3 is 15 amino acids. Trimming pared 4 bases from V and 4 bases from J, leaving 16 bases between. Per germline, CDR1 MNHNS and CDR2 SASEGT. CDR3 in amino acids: CASSGRTVYGTEAFF. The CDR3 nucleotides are TGTGCCAGCAGTGGCCGGACAGTTTACGGCACTGAAGCTTTCTTT.

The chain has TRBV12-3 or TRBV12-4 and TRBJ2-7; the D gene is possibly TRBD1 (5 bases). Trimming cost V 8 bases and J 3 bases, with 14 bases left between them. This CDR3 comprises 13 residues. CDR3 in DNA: TGTGCCAGCTCCGACAGTCTAAACTACGAGCAGTACTTC. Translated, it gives CASSDSLNYEQYF.

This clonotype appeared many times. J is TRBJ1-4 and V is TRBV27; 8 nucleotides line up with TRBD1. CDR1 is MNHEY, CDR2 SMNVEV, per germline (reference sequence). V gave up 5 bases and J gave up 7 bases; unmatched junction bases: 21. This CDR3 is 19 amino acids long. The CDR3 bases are TGTGCCAGCAGTCTTAGGGCCAGAAATTCCGGGACAGGAGGTGAAAAACTGTTTTTT. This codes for CASSLRARNSGTGGEKLFF.

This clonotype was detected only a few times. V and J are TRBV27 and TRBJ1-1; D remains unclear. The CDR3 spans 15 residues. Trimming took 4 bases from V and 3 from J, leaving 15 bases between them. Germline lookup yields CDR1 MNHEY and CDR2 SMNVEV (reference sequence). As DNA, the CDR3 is TGTGCCAGCAGTTCAATTATCATCGGGCACACTGAAGCTTTCTTT. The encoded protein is CASSSIIIGHTEAFF.

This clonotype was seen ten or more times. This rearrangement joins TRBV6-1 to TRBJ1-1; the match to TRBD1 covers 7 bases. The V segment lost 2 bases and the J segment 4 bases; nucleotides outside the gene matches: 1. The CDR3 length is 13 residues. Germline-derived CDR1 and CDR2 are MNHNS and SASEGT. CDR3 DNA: TGTGCCAGCAGTGAAAGGGGGCCCACTGAAGCTTTCTTT. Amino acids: CASSERGPTEAFF.

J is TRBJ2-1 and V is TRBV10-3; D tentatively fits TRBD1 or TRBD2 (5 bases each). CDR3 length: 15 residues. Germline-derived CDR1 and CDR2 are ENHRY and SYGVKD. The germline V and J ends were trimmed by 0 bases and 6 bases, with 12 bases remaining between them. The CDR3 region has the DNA TGTGCCATCAGTGAGTCCTCCGGGGCGGCCAATGAGCAGTTCTTC. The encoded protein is CAISESSGAANEQFF.

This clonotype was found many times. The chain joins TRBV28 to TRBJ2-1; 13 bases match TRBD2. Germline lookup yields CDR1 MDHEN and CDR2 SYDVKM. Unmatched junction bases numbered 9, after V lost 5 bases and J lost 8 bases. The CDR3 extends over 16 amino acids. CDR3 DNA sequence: TGTGCCAGCAGTCCTACGGGACTAGCGGGACTCTATGAGCAGTTCTTC. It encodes CASSPTGLAGLYEQFF.

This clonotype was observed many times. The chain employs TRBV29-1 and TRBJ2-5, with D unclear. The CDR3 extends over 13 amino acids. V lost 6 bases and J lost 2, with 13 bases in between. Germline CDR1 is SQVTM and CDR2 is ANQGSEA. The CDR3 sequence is CSVPLQFQETQYF. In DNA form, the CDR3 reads TGCAGCGTCCCCCTTCAGTTTCAAGAGACCCAGTACTTC.

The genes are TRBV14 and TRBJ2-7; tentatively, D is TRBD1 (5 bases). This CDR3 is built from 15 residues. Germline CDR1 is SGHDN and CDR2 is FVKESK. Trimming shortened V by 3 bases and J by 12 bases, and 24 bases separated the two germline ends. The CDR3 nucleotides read TGTGCCAGCAGCCAGACGACAGAGACCACCGTAAGGCGGTACTTC. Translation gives CASSQTTETTVRRYF.

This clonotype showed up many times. This CDR3 is CASSLGRINYGYTF. In DNA form, the CDR3 reads TGTGCCAGCAGCCTGGGACGGATCAACTATGGCTACACCTTC. The rearrangement uses TRBV7-8 and TRBJ1-2; D possibly corresponds to TRBD1 (5 bases). The CDR3 runs 14 residues. The V end was cut by 5 bases, the J end by 2 bases, with 12 bases between. The germline V gene encodes CDR1 SGHVS and CDR2 FQNEAQ.